Following are 11 T cell receptor beta chains from one sample sequenced in a study of cytomegalovirus exposure and HLA in healthy donors. In the PCR, 60 Vbeta and 13 Jbeta primers were used. The method was immunoSEQ multiplex PCR; TCRdb's version includes in-frame clones alone and lacks a portion of them. This table holds about 190,000 clones, 80% to 90% found once. Input material: PBMCs. The receptors derive from a woman under 40 in good health and CMV-seronegative.

V and J are TRBV28 and TRBJ2-7; unclear D gene. The CDR3 runs 10 residues. Trimming stripped 3 bases from V and 5 bases from J, with 2 bases between. From germline, CDR1 is MDHEN and CDR2 SYDVKM. The CDR3 loop reads CASSFNEQYF. CDR3 nucleotide sequence: TGTGCCAGCAGTTTTAACGAGCAGTACTTC.

V is TRBV6-5 and J is TRBJ2-1, with TRBD2 matching over 11 bases. The CDR3 is 15 amino acids. Germline CDR1 and CDR2: MNHEY and SVGAGI. Losses at the gene ends were 6 bases for V and 3 bases for J; bases not matched to a gene: 4. CDR3 in amino acids: CASRPLAGGYNEQFF. DNA of the CDR3: TGTGCCAGCAGACCCCTAGCGGGAGGCTACAATGAGCAGTTCTTC.

This sequence joins TRBV9 and TRBJ1-4, with D perhaps TRBD1 (6 bases). Between the trimmed V and J ends, which lost 4 bases and 8 bases, there was a span of 18 bases. This CDR3 is 15 amino acids long. From germline, CDR1 is SGDLS and CDR2 YYNGEE. CDR3: CASSPGDNRGEKLFF. The DNA for the CDR3 is TGTGCCAGCAGCCCAGGGGATAACCGAGGAGAAAAACTGTTTTTT. The full variable domain, in which reference TRBV9 and TRBJ1-4 provide the parts outside the CDR3, is DSGVTQTPKHLITATGQRVTLRCSPRSGDLSVYWYQQSLDQGLQFLIQYYNGEERAKGNILERFSAQQFPDLHSELNLSSLELGDSALYFCASSPGDNRGEKLFFGSGTQLSVL.

The V and J genes are TRBV5-1 and TRBJ2-2, with D hard to call. The V end was cut by 0 bases, the J end by 4 bases, with 13 bases between. Germline CDR1 is SGHRS and CDR2 is YFSETQ. This CDR3 comprises 16 residues. As DNA, the CDR3 is TGCGCCAGCAGCTTGGCCCCAACTTTGAGCACCGGGGAGCTGTTTTTT. Translating it yields CASSLAPTLSTGELFF.

The genes are TRBV5-1 and TRBJ2-1; D possibly corresponds to TRBD1 (5 bases). CDR3 size: 13 residues. Germline CDR1 is SGHRS and CDR2 is YFSETQ. V was trimmed by 3 bases and J by 5 bases, leaving 9 bases between them. In DNA, the CDR3 is TGCGCCAGCAGCTCAGGGTTTAACAATGAGCAGTTCTTC. This encodes CASSSGFNNEQFF. The entire variable domain, with the rest obtained from reference TRBV5-1 and TRBJ2-1, is as follows: KAGVTQTPRYLIKTRGQQVTLSCSPISGHRSVSWYQQTPGQGLQFLFEYFSETQRNKGNFPGRFSGRQFSNSRSEMNVSTLELGDSALYLCASSSGFNNEQFFGPGTRLTVL.

This clone was seen a handful of times. This chain connects TRBV27 to TRBJ2-2, with a possible D match to TRBD1 (5 bases). Germline CDR1 is MNHEY and CDR2 is SMNVEV (reference sequence). Trimming left V 7 bases short and J 5 bases short, with 20 bases between. The CDR3 runs to 16 residues. CDR3 DNA sequence: TGTGCCAGCACTCAGAGGTGGCAGGGAAGAACCGGGGAGCTGTTTTTT. This translates into CASTQRWQGRTGELFF.

This chain joins TRBV7-2 and TRBJ1-2, with 10 nucleotides matching TRBD1. This CDR3 has 14 residues. J was trimmed by 5 bases and V by 5 bases; bases with no gene match: 5. In germline, CDR1 is SGHTA, CDR2 FQGNSA. The CDR3 sequence is CASSPRDRGYGYTF. The CDR3 bases are TGTGCCAGCAGCCCCCGGGACAGGGGTTATGGCTACACCTTC.

CDR3 bases: TGCGCCAGCAGCCTGGGGGGCGGGAAGGACACTGAAGCTTTCTTT. Translated, it gives CASSLGGGKDTEAFF. The chain joins TRBV5-1 to TRBJ1-1; D perhaps matches TRBD1 (6 bases). V was trimmed by 4 bases and J by 3 bases, leaving 16 bases between them. CDR3 length: 15 residues. CDR1 and CDR2 (germline): SGHRS, YFSETQ.

The rearrangement links TRBV15 to TRBJ2-5; possibly TRBD2 for D (5 bases). Matching the DNA end better, TRBJ2-7 makes the J call doubtful. CDR3 length equals 14 residues. Germline V CDR1 and CDR2: LNHNV, YYDKDF (reference sequence). The CDR3 is CATSRVGPGNEQYF. The CDR3 DNA follows: TGTGCCACCAGCAGAGTTGGCCCCGGGAACGAGCAGTACTTC.

The chain uses TRBV6-1 and TRBJ2-1; 9 nucleotides match TRBD1. The CDR3 runs to 15 residues. Germline-derived CDR1 and CDR2 are MNHNS and SASEGT. The ends lost 0 bases at V and 4 bases at J; junction bases unmatched: 1. The CDR3: CASSEAGQGYNEQFF. The CDR3 nucleotides read TGTGCCAGCAGTGAAGCGGGACAGGGATACAATGAGCAGTTCTTC.

The chain combines TRBV18 with TRBJ1-3; D remains ambiguous. Trimming removed 3 bases at V and 3 bases at J, with 9 bases between. The CDR3 runs 14 residues. Germline values: CDR1 KGHSH, CDR2 LQKENI. The CDR3 protein is CASSPETSGNTIYF. The CDR3 DNA sequence: TGTGCCAGCTCACCCGAGACAAGTGGAAACACCATATATTTT. Full variable domain (missing parts from reference TRBV18 and TRBJ1-3): NAGVMQNPRHLVRRRGQEARLRCSPMKGHSHVYWYRQLPEEGLKFMVYLQKENIIDESGMPKERFSAEFPKEGPSILRIQQVVRGDSAAYFCASSPETSGNTIYFGEGSWLTVV.